This T cell receptor beta chain stems from a study of CD8 T cells in ankylosing spondylitis. Study-level points and caveats: A TCR beta motif made of under 10 highly homologous variants seemed typical of ankylosing spondylitis blood.

From germline, CDR1 is DFQATT and CDR2 SNEGSKA (reference sequence). The length of the CDR3 is 13 residues. V trimming: 6 bases; J trimming: 9 bases; junction bases outside the gene matches: 6. MiXCR was run by TCRdb on the 5' RACE reads, yielding one entry per CDR3 protein. The sample consists of roughly 700,000 distinct CDR3 sequences, around 20% of them appearing once. This clonotype was seen at least ten times. Its specificity is not known. The sequenced sample was blood, either unsorted or a sorted T cell fraction (not recorded which). The chain recombines TRBV20-1 with TRBJ1-6; TRBD1 agrees at 9 bases. This receptor was identified in a male donor with ankylosing spondylitis. Here the CDR3 reads CSARTGDSSPLHF. The CDR3 DNA reads TGCAGTGCGCGGACAGGGGATAGTTCACCCCTCCACTTT.